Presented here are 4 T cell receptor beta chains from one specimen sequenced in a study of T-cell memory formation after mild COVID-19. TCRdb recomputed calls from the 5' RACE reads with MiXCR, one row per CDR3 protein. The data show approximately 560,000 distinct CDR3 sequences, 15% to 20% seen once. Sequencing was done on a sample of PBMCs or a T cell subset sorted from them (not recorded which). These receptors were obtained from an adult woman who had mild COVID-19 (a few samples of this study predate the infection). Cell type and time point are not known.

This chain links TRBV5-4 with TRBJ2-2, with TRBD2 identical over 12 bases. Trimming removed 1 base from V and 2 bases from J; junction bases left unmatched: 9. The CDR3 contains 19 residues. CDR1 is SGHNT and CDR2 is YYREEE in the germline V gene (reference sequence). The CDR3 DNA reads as TGTGCCAGCAGCTTGCTTGGGCTAGCGGGAGGGCCTAACACCGGGGAGCTGTTTTTT. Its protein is CASSLLGLAGGPNTGELFF.

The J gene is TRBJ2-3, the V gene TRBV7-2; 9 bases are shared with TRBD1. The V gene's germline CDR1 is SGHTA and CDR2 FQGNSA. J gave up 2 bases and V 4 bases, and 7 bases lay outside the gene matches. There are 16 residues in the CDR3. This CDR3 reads CASSYWTGVLTDTQYF. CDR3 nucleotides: TGTGCCAGCAGCTATTGGACAGGGGTCCTCACAGATACGCAGTATTTT.

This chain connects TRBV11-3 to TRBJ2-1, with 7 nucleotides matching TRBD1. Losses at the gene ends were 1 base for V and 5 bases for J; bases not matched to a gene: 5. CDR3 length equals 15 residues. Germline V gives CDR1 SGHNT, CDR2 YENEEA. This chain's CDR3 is CASSLGRQGNNEQFF. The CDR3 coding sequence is TGTGCCAGCAGCTTAGGCCGACAGGGCAACAATGAGCAGTTCTTC.

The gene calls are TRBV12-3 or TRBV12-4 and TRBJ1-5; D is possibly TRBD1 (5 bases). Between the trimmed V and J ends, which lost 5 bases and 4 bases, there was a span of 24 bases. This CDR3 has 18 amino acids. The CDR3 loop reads CASSAMAVGDGRNQPQHF. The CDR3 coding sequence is TGTGCCAGCAGTGCCATGGCGGTGGGGGATGGAAGAAATCAGCCCCAGCATTTT.